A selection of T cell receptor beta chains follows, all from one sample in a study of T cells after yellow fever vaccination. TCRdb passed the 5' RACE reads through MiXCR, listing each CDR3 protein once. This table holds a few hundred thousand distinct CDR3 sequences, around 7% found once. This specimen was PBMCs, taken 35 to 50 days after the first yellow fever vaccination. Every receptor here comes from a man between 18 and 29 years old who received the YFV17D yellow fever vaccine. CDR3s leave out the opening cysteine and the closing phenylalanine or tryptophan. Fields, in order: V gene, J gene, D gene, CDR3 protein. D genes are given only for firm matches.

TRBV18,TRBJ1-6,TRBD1,ASSDREDSPLH
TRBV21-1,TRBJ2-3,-,ASSTKCGLPDTQY
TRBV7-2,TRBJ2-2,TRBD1,ASSSQTGANTGELF
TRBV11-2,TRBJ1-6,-,ASSLGGTQNSPLH
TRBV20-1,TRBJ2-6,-,SASMSRVYGANVLT
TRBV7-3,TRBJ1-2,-,ASSLSGADGYT
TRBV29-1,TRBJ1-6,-,SVREVDNSPLH
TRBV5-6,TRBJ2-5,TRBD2,ASSLVRGSTLETQY
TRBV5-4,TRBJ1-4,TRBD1,ASSAKTRTGGDEKLF
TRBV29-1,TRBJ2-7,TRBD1,SVTDRGGTYEQY
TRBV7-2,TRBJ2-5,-,ASSLGWGIQETQY
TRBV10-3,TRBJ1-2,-,AISEPRVRYGYT
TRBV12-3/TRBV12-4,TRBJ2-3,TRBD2,ASRPPSGGSTDTQY
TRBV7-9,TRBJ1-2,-,ASSLGAEHSYT
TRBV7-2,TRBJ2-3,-,ASSLGRGRTDTQY
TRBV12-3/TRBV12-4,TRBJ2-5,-,ASSWRSGQETQY
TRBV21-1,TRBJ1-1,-,ASSKVLDRSEAF
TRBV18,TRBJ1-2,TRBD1,ASSPVDREFGYT
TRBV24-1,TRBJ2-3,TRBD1,ATSEPPTGTGGDTQY
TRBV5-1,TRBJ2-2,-,ASSLVAGVTTGELF
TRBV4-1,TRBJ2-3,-,ASSRLGGQITDTQY
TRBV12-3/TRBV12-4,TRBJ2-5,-,ASSLRETQY
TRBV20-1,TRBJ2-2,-,SALTAGELF
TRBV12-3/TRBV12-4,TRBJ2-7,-,ASSSGRVLFFPNAGAEQY
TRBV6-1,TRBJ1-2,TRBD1,ASSRGTGDGYT
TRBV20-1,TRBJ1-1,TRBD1,SPRAGTGGTEAF
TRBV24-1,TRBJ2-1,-,ATSGHPEGSRSSYNEQF
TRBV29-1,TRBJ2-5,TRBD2,SVEVGRGGRETQY
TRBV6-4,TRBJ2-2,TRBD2,ASSDSGDTGELF
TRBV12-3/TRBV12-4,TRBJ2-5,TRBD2,ASSLALKRGAKTQY
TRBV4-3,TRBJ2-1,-,ASSQERRRYNEQF
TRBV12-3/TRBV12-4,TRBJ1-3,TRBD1,ASSRTGIAGNTIY
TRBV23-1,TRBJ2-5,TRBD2,ASGRDYRETQY
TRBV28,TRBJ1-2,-,ASSPPRGYGYT
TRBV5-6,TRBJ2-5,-,ASSQGRDKGGETQY
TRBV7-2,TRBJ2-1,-,ASSFQSSDYNEQF
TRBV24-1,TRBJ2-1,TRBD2,ATSDVSGGREQF
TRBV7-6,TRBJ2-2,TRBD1,ASSPRNGQGTGELF
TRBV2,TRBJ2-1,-,ASSEVGPTNEQF
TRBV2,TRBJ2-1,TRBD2,ASSEAIGGDLYNEQF
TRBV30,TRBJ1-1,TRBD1,AWSVQGVVTEAF
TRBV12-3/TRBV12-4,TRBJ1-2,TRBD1,ASSSQGWYGYT
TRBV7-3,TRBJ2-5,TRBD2,ASSFGRGMGETQY
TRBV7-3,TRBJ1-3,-,ASSKTPGNTIY
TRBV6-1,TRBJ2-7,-,ASSGTGSEQY
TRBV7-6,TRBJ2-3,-,ASSFTGQSTDTQY
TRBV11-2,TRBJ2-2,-,ASSPGQSNTGELF
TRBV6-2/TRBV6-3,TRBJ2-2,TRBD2,ASSPGGLAGANTGELF
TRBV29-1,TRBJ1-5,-,SVGTQGNQPQH
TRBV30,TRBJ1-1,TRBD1,AWTTGAGNTEAF
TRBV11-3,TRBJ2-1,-,ASGSGIIGEQF
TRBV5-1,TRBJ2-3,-,ASSLAVSGAGADTQY
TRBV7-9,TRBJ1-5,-,ASSQGEALDQPQH
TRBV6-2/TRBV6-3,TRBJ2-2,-,ASSYSWGSTGELF
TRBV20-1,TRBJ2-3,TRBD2,SAINVAGATDTQY